Below, 14 T cell receptor beta chains from the same sample are listed, as sequenced in a study of Tregs in tolerant kidney transplant recipients. These receptors' targets are unknown. The repertoire was sequenced with immunoSEQ multiplex PCR; TCRdb's copy has only in-frame clones and lacks some. This table has fewer than 40,000 clones, about 79% appearing once. The specimen was Tregs from blood cultured with allogeneic cells. Source of these receptors: a human donor in good health.

J is TRBJ2-5 and V is TRBV19; TRBD1 is a possible D gene (6 bases). Germline values: CDR1 LNHDA, CDR2 SQIVND (reference sequence). This CDR3 spans 16 amino acids. V lost 6 bases and J 5 bases, leaving 22 bases between the germline ends. The CDR3 DNA follows: TGTGCCAGTAGCGCTAGGGGACAAAGGTTATGGGAGACCCAGTACTTC. It specifies CASSARGQRLWETQYF.

V and J are TRBV7-2 and TRBJ2-3; 13 bases align to TRBD2. This CDR3 has 16 amino acids. Germline CDR1 SGHTA, CDR2 FQGNSA. V trimming: 6 bases; J trimming: 6 bases; junction bases outside the gene matches: 9. DNA for the CDR3: TGTGCCAGCAGTCCCGGACTAGCGGGAGTTGGGGATACGCAGTATTTT. Its protein product is CASSPGLAGVGDTQYF.

The genes are TRBV2 and TRBJ1-5; 11 bases align to TRBD1. In germline, CDR1 is SNHLY, CDR2 FYNNEI. The CDR3 consists of 14 residues. Trimming at V came to 9 bases and at J to 4 bases, leaving 5 bases not matched to a gene. In nucleotides, the CDR3 is TGTGCCAGTACCGGGACAGGGGGGAATCAGCCCCAGCATTTT. Its protein is CASTGTGGNQPQHF. Variable domain in full (rest from reference TRBV2 and TRBJ1-5): EPEVTQTPSHQVTQMGQEVILRCVPISNHLYFYWYRQILGQKVEFLVSFYNNEISEKSEIFDDQFSVERPDGSNFTLKIRSTKLEDSAMYFCASTGTGGNQPQHFGDGTRLSIL.

J is TRBJ1-1 and V is TRBV7-2, with D tentatively TRBD1 (5 bases). Germline assignment: CDR1 SGHTA and CDR2 FQGNSA. The CDR3 length is 12 residues. V lost 2 bases, J lost 10 bases, and 11 bases lay in between. CDR3 protein: CASSLSREGAFF. CDR3 DNA: TGTGCCAGCAGCTTATCCAGGGAGGGAGCTTTCTTT.

J is TRBJ2-2 and V is TRBV5-4; D uncertain. This CDR3 comprises 13 residues. Germline CDR1 is SGHNT and CDR2 is YYREEE (reference sequence). Between the trimmed V and J ends, which lost 2 bases and 1 base, there was a span of 3 bases. The CDR3 is CASSLMNTGELFF. The CDR3 region has the DNA TGTGCCAGCAGCTTAATGAACACCGGGGAGCTGTTTTTT.

The rearrangement joins TRBV11-2 to TRBJ1-1, with D unresolved. The CDR3 is made up of 16 amino acids. V lost 3 bases and J 4 bases, leaving 18 bases between the germline ends. The V gene's germline CDR1 is SGHAT and CDR2 FQNNGV. The CDR3 DNA sequence: TGTGCCAGCAGCTTCCGGTTAGCGGGCCTGGGCACTGAAGCTTTCTTT. As protein: CASSFRLAGLGTEAFF.

As DNA, the CDR3 is TGTGCCAGCCGTATCTCCGCACGCTCCTACGAGCAGTACTTC. This gives the protein CASRISARSYEQYF. The gene calls are TRBV5-5 and TRBJ2-7; D gene ambiguous. Trimming shortened V by 7 bases and J by 0 bases, and 14 bases separated the two germline ends. The CDR3 sequence is 14 residues long. CDR1 and CDR2 from the germline V gene are SGHKS and YYEKEE (reference sequence).

The V and J genes are TRBV6-1 and TRBJ2-3; maybe TRBD1 (6 bases). The CDR3 contains 15 residues. V was pared by 6 bases and J by 5 bases, with 18 bases between. Germline V gene lookup returns CDR1 MNHNS and CDR2 SASEGT. The CDR3 sequence: CASSVGQTLGDTQYF. The CDR3, as DNA: TGTGCCAGCAGCGTAGGACAGACCCTGGGAGATACGCAGTATTTT.

The V gene is TRBV1, the J gene TRBJ2-7; TRBD2 was called by the table and not checked on the DNA. TRBV1 is flagged as a pseudogene. There are 17 residues in the CDR3. The CDR3 nucleotides read TGCACCAGCAGCCAAGATTGGGAGCGGGGGGTAAGGGACGAGCAGTACTTC. Its translation is CTSSQDWERGVRDEQYF.

The rearrangement links TRBV5-1 to TRBJ2-7, with D possibly TRBD2 on 6 matching bases. The CDR3 length is 14 residues. With 0 bases removed from V and 5 bases from J, the gap between germline ends came to 12 bases. Germline CDR1 and CDR2: SGHRS and YFSETQ. This CDR3 reads CASSLESGRNEQYF. The DNA for the CDR3 is TGCGCCAGCAGCTTGGAAAGCGGGCGCAACGAGCAGTACTTC.

V is TRBV11-3 and J is TRBJ1-1; D is undetermined. V dropped 5 bases and J dropped 5 bases, with 9 bases sitting between them. The CDR3 is made up of 12 amino acids. Germline assignment: CDR1 SGHNT and CDR2 YENEEA. The CDR3 nucleotides read TGTGCCAGCAGCCAAGCCGGGACTGAAGCTTTCTTT. Translated, it gives CASSQAGTEAFF.

The V call is TRBV28, the J call TRBJ1-2; TRBD1 matches 10 bases. With V trimmed by 8 bases and J by 7 bases, 10 bases remained unmatched. There are 14 residues in the CDR3. From germline, CDR1 is MDHEN and CDR2 SYDVKM. CDR3 sequence reads: CASQVWDRGGGYTF. CDR3 nucleotides: TGTGCCAGCCAGGTGTGGGACAGGGGCGGTGGCTACACCTTC.

V and J are TRBV2 and TRBJ2-1, with D perhaps TRBD1 (5 bases). Between the trimmed V and J ends, which lost 2 bases and 0 bases, there was a span of 8 bases. The germline gives CDR1 SNHLY, CDR2 FYNNEI. CDR3 size: 15 residues. For the CDR3, the DNA is TGTGCCAGCAGTGAACTAGACAGCTCCTACAATGAGCAGTTCTTC. Translating it yields CASSELDSSYNEQFF.

V and J are TRBV7-2 and TRBJ1-1; TRBD1 might be the D (5 bases). The length of the CDR3 is 14 residues. Germline CDR1 reads SGHTA; CDR2 reads FQGNSA. V lost 2 bases to trimming and J lost 1 base, with 8 bases between them. The CDR3: CASSLRGRNTEAFF. The CDR3 region has the DNA TGTGCCAGCAGCTTAAGGGGTAGGAACACTGAAGCTTTCTTT.